These T cell receptor beta chains were read from a single sample in a study of beta chain features in type 1 diabetes. This table comes from immunoSEQ multiplex PCR, and its TCRdb copy is limited to in-frame clones, with some not included. Of hundreds of thousands of clones detected, 15% to 17% appear once; the ten largest clones hold about 0.093%. The specimen was naive CD4+ T cells from blood. The receptor set was obtained from a man younger than 35 in good health. The CDR3 runs from the conserved cysteine through the conserved F or W. Fields, in order: J gene, D gene, V gene, clone size, CDR3 DNA, CDR3 protein. A D gene is named only where the DNA matches it firmly. Clone size is shown for a subset of rows, as once, few, many or a class of expanded clone.

j_call: TRBJ1-5; d_call: -; v_call: TRBV4-1; clone_size: few; cdr3_nt: TGCGCCAGCAGCCAAGATGAGGGTTTCGGCAATCAGCCCCAGCATTTT; cdr3_aa: CASSQDEGFGNQPQHF
j_call: TRBJ1-2; d_call: -; v_call: TRBV27; clone_size: -; cdr3_nt: TGTGCCAGCAGTTTAAGAGTGAAGGGCTATGGCTACACCTTC; cdr3_aa: CASSLRVKGYGYTF
j_call: TRBJ1-2; d_call: TRBD1; v_call: TRBV4-2; clone_size: once; cdr3_nt: TGTGCCAGCAGCCAAACCGGGACAGGGCTATGGGGCTACACCTTC; cdr3_aa: CASSQTGTGLWGYTF
j_call: TRBJ1-1; d_call: TRBD1; v_call: TRBV7-8; clone_size: -; cdr3_nt: TGTGCCAGCAGCTTTCCAGGACAGGGGAAGAACACTGAAGCTTTCTTT; cdr3_aa: CASSFPGQGKNTEAFF
j_call: TRBJ2-1; d_call: -; v_call: TRBV2; clone_size: few; cdr3_nt: TGTGCCACCACAGGTTACAATGAGCAGTTCTTC; cdr3_aa: CATTGYNEQFF
j_call: TRBJ2-4; d_call: -; v_call: TRBV2; clone_size: -; cdr3_nt: TGTGCCAGCAGTGAAGGAAGACTAGGTGCCAAAAACATTCAGTACTTC; cdr3_aa: CASSEGRLGAKNIQYF
j_call: TRBJ2-6; d_call: -; v_call: TRBV18; clone_size: -; cdr3_nt: TGTGCCAGCTCACCCGACAGGCCTGGGGCCAACGTCCTGACTTTC; cdr3_aa: CASSPDRPGANVLTF
j_call: TRBJ2-7; d_call: -; v_call: TRBV4-1; clone_size: few; cdr3_nt: TGCGCCAGCAGCCAAGGGCGGGCCGGTGCCTACGAGCAGTACTTC; cdr3_aa: CASSQGRAGAYEQYF
j_call: TRBJ1-1; d_call: -; v_call: TRBV5-1; clone_size: -; cdr3_nt: TGCGCCAGCAGCCTCCAAGGGGGACCTAACACTGAAGCTTTCTTT; cdr3_aa: CASSLQGGPNTEAFF
j_call: TRBJ2-7; d_call: TRBD1; v_call: TRBV30; clone_size: -; cdr3_nt: TGTGCCTGGAGTAAAGGGGGGACAGGGACCTACGAGCAGTACTTC; cdr3_aa: CAWSKGGTGTYEQYF
j_call: TRBJ1-1; d_call: TRBD1; v_call: TRBV7-9; clone_size: -; cdr3_nt: TGTGCCAGCAGCCTTCAGGGGGCGAGTGGTGAAGCTTTCTTT; cdr3_aa: CASSLQGASGEAFF